Listed below are T cell receptor beta chains from one sample, sequenced in a study of blood T cell repertoires in COVID-19. Clones were read by immunoSEQ multiplex PCR, and TCRdb kept only the in-frame ones, dropping some. The data contain about 350,000 clones, approximately 86% of them seen just once; the ten biggest clones take up roughly 7.1%. Sequenced: peripheral blood. These receptors were taken from a woman aged 60-75 years with COVID-19, enrolled during active disease. CDR3s include the opening cysteine and the closing phenylalanine or tryptophan. A D gene is named only where the DNA matches it firmly. Size values are once, few and many counts, or a class for expanded clones, and some rows have none.

J | V | D | size | CDR3 | DNA
TRBJ2-1 | TRBV3-1/TRBV3-2 | TRBD2 | NA | CASSQDPTSGGAYNEQFF | TGTGCCAGCAGCCAAGATCCAACTAGCGGGGGGGCCTACAATGAGCAGTTCTTC
TRBJ1-2 | TRBV6-5 | TRBD1 | few | CASSRDSRANYGYTF | TGTGCCAGCAGCCGGGACAGTCGAGCTAACTATGGCTACACCTTC
TRBJ2-5 | TRBV6-1 | TRBD1 | NA | CASSGRDRQETQYF | TGTGCCAGCAGTGGCCGGGACAGGCAAGAGACCCAGTACTTC
TRBJ2-7 | TRBV5-1 | NA | NA | CASRGVVEQYF | TGCGCCAGCAGGGGCGTGGTCGAGCAGTACTTC
TRBJ1-3 | TRBV9 | NA | NA | CASSTGSSGNTIYF | TGTGCCAGCAGCACAGGGTCCTCTGGAAACACCATATATTTT
TRBJ1-1 | TRBV6-5 | NA | NA | CASRTSDANTEAFF | TGTGCCAGCAGAACTAGTGACGCGAACACTGAAGCTTTCTTT
TRBJ1-1 | TRBV28 | NA | NA | CASRPPEGMNTEAFF | TGTGCCAGCAGGCCCCCGGAGGGCATGAACACTGAAGCTTTCTTT
TRBJ1-2 | TRBV6-2/TRBV6-3 | TRBD1 | NA | CASRYNRGHGYTF | TGTGCCAGCAGATACAACAGGGGACATGGCTACACCTTC
TRBJ1-1 | TRBV5-1 | NA | NA | CASSLNSIGFTEAFF | TGCGCCAGCAGCTTGAATTCGATCGGGTTCACTGAAGCTTTCTTT
TRBJ1-1 | TRBV6-2/TRBV6-3 | NA | NA | CASSYRTLAYSTEAFF | TGTGCCAGCAGTTACCGGACTTTAGCCTACTCCACTGAAGCTTTCTTT
TRBJ2-7 | TRBV29-1 | NA | NA | CSVGQGTGNEQYF | TGCAGCGTTGGGCAGGGGACGGGGAACGAGCAGTACTTC
TRBJ1-2 | TRBV4-3 | NA | NA | CASSQDTFSTGYTF | TGCGCCAGCAGCCAAGATACATTCAGTACTGGCTACACCTTC
TRBJ1-1 | TRBV11-3 | NA | NA | CASSLEGGEAFF | TGTGCCAGCAGCTTAGAAGGGGGAGAAGCTTTCTTT
TRBJ1-2 | TRBV6-5 | NA | NA | CASRGADPSTF | TGTGCCAGCAGGGGAGCGGACCCTTCTACCTTC
TRBJ2-7 | TRBV10-3 | TRBD1 | once | CAIRGQADLEQYF | TGTGCCATCAGAGGACAGGCCGACCTCGAGCAGTACTTC
TRBJ1-1 | TRBV6-5 | NA | NA | CASSLTENTEAFF | TGTGCCAGCAGCCTGACAGAGAACACTGAAGCTTTCTTT
TRBJ1-2 | TRBV4-1 | NA | NA | CASSQTANYGYTF | TGCGCCAGCAGCCAAACTGCTAACTATGGCTACACCTTC
TRBJ1-5 | TRBV5-1 | TRBD1 | NA | CASSLTTGRDQPQHF | TGCGCCAGCAGCCTCACGACAGGGCGCGATCAGCCCCAGCATTTT
TRBJ2-7 | TRBV30 | NA | once | CAWSVTGQKQYF | TGTGCCTGGAGTGTAACAGGACAAAAGCAGTACTTC
TRBJ2-3 | TRBV18 | NA | few | CASLIGRASTDTQYF | TGTGCCAGCTTAATTGGCAGGGCTTCCACAGATACGCAGTATTTT